A selection of T cell receptor beta chains follows, all from one sample in a study of radiotherapy plus CTLA-4 blockade in lung cancer. Libraries were prepared by immunoSEQ multiplex PCR; TCRdb keeps only in-frame clonotypes and omits some of them. The sample gives over 30,000 clones, 75% to 85% of which show up once; 20% to 30% is in the top ten. The sequences come from peripheral blood, collected from a patient treated with radiotherapy plus ipilimumab. These receptors were obtained from a human donor with non-small cell lung cancer that progressed on radiotherapy plus ipilimumab. Each CDR3 is given with its conserved first and last residue. The D gene is left open where the match is weak. Only some rows state a clone size, as once, few, many or a class for expanded clones.

>NA|NA|TRBJ1-5|15|TRBV19
TGTGCCAGTAGGGGGCAGCCTTATAGCAATCAGCCCCAGCATTTT
CASRGQPYSNQPQHF
>NA|once|TRBJ1-2|13|TRBV6-1
TGTGCCAGCAGTGAAACAGATTACTATGGCTACACCTTC
CASSETDYYGYTF
>TRBD1|NA|TRBJ2-5|15|TRBV29-1
TGCAGCGTCTCATTGACAGGGGGTGTTAAAGAGACCCAGTACTTC
CSVSLTGGVKETQYF
>NA|NA|TRBJ1-3|16|TRBV6-5
TGTGCCAGCAGTTACAGCACAGTCACAGGGGGAAACACCATATATTTT
CASSYSTVTGGNTIYF
>TRBD2|NA|TRBJ2-7|15|TRBV10-2
TGCGCCAGCAGTGAGCCAGGACTAGCGGGATACGAGCAGTACTTC
CASSEPGLAGYEQYF
>TRBD1|few|TRBJ2-2|15|TRBV19
TGTGCTAGCACTTCCGGGACAGGGCGTGTCGGGGAGCTGTTTTTT
CASTSGTGRVGELFF
>NA|NA|TRBJ1-2|14|TRBV4-3
TGCGCCAGCAGCCAAGATCTCAGGGCCGGTGGCTACACCTTC
CASSQDLRAGGYTF
>TRBD1|few|TRBJ1-4|17|TRBV25-1
TGTGCCAGCAGTGAACTTGGACAGGGGGCGACCGGGGAAAAACTGTTTTTT
CASSELGQGATGEKLFF
>NA|NA|TRBJ1-3|15|TRBV15
TGTGCCACCAGCGCACTGGGGAGCTCTGGAAACACCATATATTTT
CATSALGSSGNTIYF
>TRBD2|NA|TRBJ2-1|15|TRBV5-4
TGTGCCAGCATCCCGAACGGACTAGCGGGGGAGAAGCAGTTCTTC
CASIPNGLAGEKQFF
>NA|NA|TRBJ2-2|17|TRBV27
TGTGCCAGCAGTTTAGTGGGGGCAACCTCGAACACCGGGGAGCTGTTTTTT
CASSLVGATSNTGELFF
>NA|NA|TRBJ1-2|16|TRBV28
TGTGCCAGCAGTTTATCTCTCGCGGGGGGCGGAAGGGGCTACACCTTC
CASSLSLAGGGRGYTF
>NA|NA|TRBJ1-5|15|TRBV6-1
TGTGCCAGCAGTAACAGGACCCCTAGCAATCAGCCCCAGCATTTT
CASSNRTPSNQPQHF
>NA|NA|TRBJ1-3|13|TRBV27
TGTGCCAGCAGTCTTTCCGCAGGGTACACCATATATTTT
CASSLSAGYTIYF
>TRBD2|NA|TRBJ2-1|14|TRBV6-6
TGTGCCAGCAGTCGGACTAGCGGGGGGCATGAGCAGTTCTTC
CASSRTSGGHEQFF
>TRBD2|NA|TRBJ2-1|15|TRBV2
TGTGCCAGCAGTCGACTAGCGGGGGGCTACAATGAGCAGTTCTTC
CASSRLAGGYNEQFF
>NA|NA|TRBJ1-3|17|TRBV4-3
TGCGCCAGCAGCCAAGATCAGGTACAGACGTCTGGAAACACCATATATTTT
CASSQDQVQTSGNTIYF
>NA|NA|TRBJ2-1|15|TRBV7-3
TGTGCCAGCAGCACCGGGGAGGCAGGCCACAATGAGCAGTTCTTC
CASSTGEAGHNEQFF
>TRBD1|NA|TRBJ1-2|13|TRBV28
TGTGCCACCGACAGGGGGCGAGGCTATGGCTACACCTTC
CATDRGRGYGYTF
>TRBD1|NA|TRBJ2-7|16|TRBV4-3
TGCGCCAGCAGCCAAGATAGGACAGGGGGCTCCTACGAGCAGTACTTC
CASSQDRTGGSYEQYF
>NA|NA|TRBJ1-1|14|TRBV18
TGTGCCAGCTCAAATCCAGGTCCGAACACTGAAGCTTTCTTT
CASSNPGPNTEAFF
>NA|NA|TRBJ2-3|15|TRBV10-1
TGCGCCAGCAGTGAGTCGGCGGGGAGCACAGATACGCAGTATTTT
CASSESAGSTDTQYF
>TRBD2|few|TRBJ2-3|18|TRBV9
TGTGCCAGCAGCGCCCCGGGACTAGCGGGGGGGCGGGCGGATACGCAGTATTTT
CASSAPGLAGGRADTQYF